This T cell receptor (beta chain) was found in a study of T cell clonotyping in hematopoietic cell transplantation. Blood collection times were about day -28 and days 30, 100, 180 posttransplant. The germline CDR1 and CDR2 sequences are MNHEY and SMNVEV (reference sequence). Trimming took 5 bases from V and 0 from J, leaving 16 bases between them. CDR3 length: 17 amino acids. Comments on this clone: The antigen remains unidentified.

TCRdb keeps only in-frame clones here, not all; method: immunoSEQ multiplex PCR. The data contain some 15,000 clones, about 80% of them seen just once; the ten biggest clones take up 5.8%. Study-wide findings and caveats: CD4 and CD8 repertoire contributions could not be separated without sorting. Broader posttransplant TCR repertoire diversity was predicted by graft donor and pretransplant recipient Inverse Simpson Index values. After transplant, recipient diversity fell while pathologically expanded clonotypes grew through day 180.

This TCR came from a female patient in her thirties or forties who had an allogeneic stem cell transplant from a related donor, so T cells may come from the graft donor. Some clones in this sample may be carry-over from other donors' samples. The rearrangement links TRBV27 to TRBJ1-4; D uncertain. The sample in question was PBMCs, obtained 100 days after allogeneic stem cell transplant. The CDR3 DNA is TGTGCCAGCAGTCCCCGCGGAGGCGTTGCAACTAATGAAAAACTGTTTTTT. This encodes CASSPRGGVATNEKLFF.